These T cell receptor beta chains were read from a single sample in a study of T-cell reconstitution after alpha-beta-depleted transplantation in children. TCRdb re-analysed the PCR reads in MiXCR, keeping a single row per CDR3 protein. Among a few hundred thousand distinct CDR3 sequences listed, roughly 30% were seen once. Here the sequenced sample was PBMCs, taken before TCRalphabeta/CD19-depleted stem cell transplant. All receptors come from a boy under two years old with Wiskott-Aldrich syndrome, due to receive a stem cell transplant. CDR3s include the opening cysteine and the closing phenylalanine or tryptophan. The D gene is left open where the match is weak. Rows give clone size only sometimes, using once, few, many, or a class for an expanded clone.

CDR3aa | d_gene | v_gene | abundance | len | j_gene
CASSEPIRDYYNEQFF | TRBD2 | TRBV6-1 | few | 16 | TRBJ2-1
CASSLVREGHGEQYF | TRBD2 | TRBV5-1 | few | 15 | TRBJ2-7
CASSFGQKDRGSEAFF | TRBD1 | TRBV5-1 | few | 16 | TRBJ1-1
CSVVGRLAKNIQYF | . | TRBV29-1 | few | 14 | TRBJ2-4
CASSLVGTSGISSYNEQFF | TRBD2 | TRBV11-2 | few | 19 | TRBJ2-1
CASSHAGSDTQYF | . | TRBV5-1 | . | 13 | TRBJ2-3
CSVFSVLKSNNEQFF | . | TRBV20-1 | . | 15 | TRBJ2-1
CASSEDRGLAEAFF | TRBD1 | TRBV5-1 | . | 14 | TRBJ1-1
CASLTPLGGRSNQPQHF | . | TRBV6-1 | . | 17 | TRBJ1-5
CASSYLSKSKNIQYF | . | TRBV5-1 | few | 15 | TRBJ2-4
CASSQAGAGARNTEAFF | . | TRBV14 | . | 17 | TRBJ1-1
CASVGGEGAGETQYF | . | TRBV10-3 | . | 15 | TRBJ2-5
CASSTRVSGATDTQYF | . | TRBV12-3/TRBV12-4 | few | 16 | TRBJ2-3
CASSFLGGGEAFF | TRBD1 | TRBV5-6 | few | 13 | TRBJ1-1
CASSLGRVGHQPQHF | . | TRBV12-3/TRBV12-4 | . | 15 | TRBJ1-5
CASSPRTSLGETQYF | TRBD2 | TRBV28 | once | 15 | TRBJ2-5
CASSFGSDRIYNEQFF | . | TRBV7-2 | . | 16 | TRBJ2-1
CASSWGQTNSGNTIYF | TRBD1 | TRBV9 | few | 16 | TRBJ1-3
CASSLGSVYGQPQHF | . | TRBV5-6 | . | 15 | TRBJ1-5
CASSTVLAGRTDTQYF | TRBD2 | TRBV5-1 | . | 16 | TRBJ2-3
CASSLFPDSSYNEQFF | . | TRBV5-1 | . | 16 | TRBJ2-1
CASSLDGGRVPYNEQFF | TRBD2 | TRBV7-8 | . | 17 | TRBJ2-1
CASSVRPADTEAFF | . | TRBV28 | few | 14 | TRBJ1-1
CASSLSNPAGLGGNEQFF | . | TRBV12-3/TRBV12-4 | . | 18 | TRBJ2-1
CAISESVGDVYEQYF | . | TRBV10-3 | few | 15 | TRBJ2-7
CASSVAGAWEQYF | . | TRBV7-8 | once | 13 | TRBJ2-7
CASSSASGSSNEQFF | TRBD2 | TRBV7-9 | . | 15 | TRBJ2-1
CASSVGGQIAKNIQYF | . | TRBV5-1 | few | 16 | TRBJ2-4
CASSVSAAGELFF | . | TRBV7-2 | . | 13 | TRBJ2-2
CAGRQSRTEAFF | . | TRBV30 | few | 12 | TRBJ1-1
CASSYGLKETQYF | . | TRBV6-6 | few | 13 | TRBJ2-5
CASSLTSGTYEQYF | TRBD2 | TRBV5-1 | many | 14 | TRBJ2-7
CASSPQGAKNIQYF | . | TRBV18 | few | 14 | TRBJ2-4
CASRGAGGSSYNEQFF | TRBD2 | TRBV5-1 | . | 16 | TRBJ2-1
CASSGQGGVSTEAFF | TRBD1 | TRBV12-3/TRBV12-4 | . | 15 | TRBJ1-1
CASSRDLGTDTQYF | . | TRBV5-1 | many | 14 | TRBJ2-3
CASSLFSRYEQYF | . | TRBV28 | . | 13 | TRBJ2-7
CASRGKTGGVYEQYF | TRBD1 | TRBV19 | . | 15 | TRBJ2-7
CSARDPSGTGELFF | . | TRBV20-1 | . | 14 | TRBJ2-2
CATSPGLEGGSRELFF | TRBD2 | TRBV15 | few | 16 | TRBJ2-2
CASSSRDRDEQYF | TRBD1 | TRBV7-6 | . | 13 | TRBJ2-7
CASSVYPGLAGELFF | TRBD2 | TRBV2 | few | 15 | TRBJ2-2
CASSLEVGFDNEQFF | . | TRBV5-1 | . | 15 | TRBJ2-1
CASSLGFSSNEQFF | . | TRBV7-2 | few | 14 | TRBJ2-1
CSAGAWTAHNEQFF | . | TRBV20-1 | once | 14 | TRBJ2-1
CASSSHRPSGSSYNEQFF | TRBD2 | TRBV12-3/TRBV12-4 | . | 18 | TRBJ2-1
CASSLQRTGGPQETQYF | TRBD1 | TRBV12-3/TRBV12-4 | few | 17 | TRBJ2-5